What follows describes a single TCR beta chain. Its antigen is not known. The data stem from a study of OX40 agonist ivuxolimab in advanced cancers. Study-wide context: At doses from 0.01 to 10 mg/kg, patients were given intravenous ivuxolimab every 2 weeks. Patients treated during dose escalation were battling hepatocellular carcinoma, melanoma, renal cell or head and neck cancer.

The study's findings and limits: On average, CD8+ T cells showed a greater number of expanded clones than CD4+. Normalized expansion of T-cell clones was also low for some nonresponders.

CDR3 size: 13 residues. The germline gives CDR1 SNHLY, CDR2 FYNNEI. The V segment lost 4 bases and the J segment 7 bases; nucleotides outside the gene matches: 2. The data were produced by immunoSEQ multiplex PCR, yet TCRdb's version contains in-frame clones alone and is incomplete. The table has some 60,000 clones, about 85% seen once. Source: CD4+ or CD8+ T cells sorted from blood, taken in a trial of the OX40 agonist ivuxolimab. This receptor was identified in an adult with an advanced solid tumor such as melanoma, head and neck, liver or kidney cancer. The rearrangement joins TRBV2 to TRBJ2-1, with 9 bases lining up with TRBD1. The CDR3 region has the DNA TGTGCCAGCAGTGGACAGGGGGGAAATGAGCAGTTCTTC. As protein: CASSGQGGNEQFF. Using reference TRBV2 and TRBJ2-1 for the parts outside the CDR3, the full variable domain is EPEVTQTPSHQVTQMGQEVILRCVPISNHLYFYWYRQILGQKVEFLVSFYNNEISEKSEIFDDQFSVERPDGSNFTLKIRSTKLEDSAMYFCASSGQGGNEQFFGPGTRLTVL.